This TCR beta chain was captured in a study of T cell responses to AZD1222 COVID-19 vaccine (dated by TCRdb to the early 2020s). With regard to the full study: TCR sequencing was performed for approximately 240 trial participants, of whom about 210 were given two doses of AZD1222 and some 26 were given two doses of MenACWY control vaccine. Trial participants were enrolled by age into 18-55, 56-69 and 70-plus year subgroups, with roughly 150, 30 and 60 TCR-sequenced participants respectively.

The junction shows trimming of 6 bases on V and 1 base on J, and the gene matches do not reach 6 bases of it. The germline V gene (reference sequence) provides CDR1 MNHEY and CDR2 SMNVEV. The CDR3 holds 15 amino acids from the cysteine to the phenylalanine. Of all the DNA, just the CDR3 is kept, 45 bases in frame from base 1. The CDR3 regions of human TCRbeta chains were subjected to immunosequencing. For the original study's pipeline: Repertoire TCRs were matched against a reference library of SARS-CoV-2-specific TCRs generated with the MIRA antigen-specificity platform. Breadth was defined as the fraction of unique TCRs that were SARS-CoV-2-associated. Depth was defined as the fraction of total T cells that were SARS-CoV-2-associated. Each spike-specific TCR was assigned to its reactive spike region and to a CD4 or CD8 class using the MIRA data. Log10-transformed breadth and depth values were compared by one-way ANOVA with Sidak's multiple comparisons tests. Here the immuneACCESS table is served through TCRdb, limited to in-frame sequences with V and J called. Missing clones are a known gap in these copies; in checked studies unresolved V genes cover under half, and the rest lacks a known reason. V and J calls and clone size come straight from that table; D and trimming were deduced from the DNA. Here the sample has 130,000 to 150,000 clones; more than 75% occur a single time. The ten biggest clones cover 1.5% to 2.5% of the sample.

For this clone: What this receptor recognizes is not known. No base qualities exist here, and no much larger clone lies one base off it.

The time point tag for this specimen amounts to: about 28 days (+/-7) after the second vaccine dose. AZD1222 recipients given second doses at about 4 weeks or at about 12 weeks were pooled, since spike-specific TCR depth and breadth were not found to differ between the two schedules. The vaccinee samples were drawn from two UK trials, COV001 and COV002, one of which was a single-blind randomized controlled phase 2/3 trial testing AZD1222 (ChAdOx1 nCoV-19) in healthy adults. For TCRbeta chain sequencing, PBMC samples were collected from trial participants at day 0 and at day 28 after the second dose. Study-wide conclusions, independent of this receptor: Epitopes outside the regions mutated in the B.1.351 and B.1.1.7 variants were reportedly recognized by nearly half of the unique spike-specific TCRs. The 56-69-year group was small, and its depth increase did not reach significance, likely because of low power. The vaccine-associated CD4 TCRs covered the entire spike protein, and the dominant responses fell in regions 160-218 and 743-854. Because no day 14 peak-response samples were available, the repertoires could be characterized only after the peak T cell response. A significant rise in spike-specific TCR breadth and depth was observed after two AZD1222 doses relative to day 0 and relative to MenACWY recipients. Only six AZD1222 recipients were SARS-CoV-2 seropositive at baseline, limiting conclusions about previously exposed vaccinees. Most participants were white British and females outnumbered males, and the authors suggested that clonal diversity may have been underestimated.

Here the chain combines TRBV27 and TRBJ2-1; TRBD1 aligns with 7 central bases. This clonotype was obtained from an adult who received the AZD1222 COVID-19 vaccine. The sample here was peripheral blood, taken 28 days after the second AZD1222 dose. The nucleotides read TGTGCCAGCAGATTTGACAGGGCATCCTACAATGAGCAGTTCTTC. Translated, this gives CASRFDRASYNEQFF.